The present entry profiles one T cell receptor (beta chain) with its context. Its antigen is unknown. One base away there is no much larger clone; base qualities are not given. The data belong to a study of Ad26.COV2.S vaccination and SARS-CoV-2 variants (dated by TCRdb to the early 2020s). A note on the overall study: Vaccine-arm donors came from COV1001, a multicentre, randomized, double-blind, placebo-controlled phase I-IIa trial of Ad26.COV2.S in healthy adults. Participants in the trial were split at random into five groups of five each, receiving low-dose or high-dose Ad26.COV2.S once or twice, or else placebo on both occasions. TCRbeta repertoire sequencing served as the tool for gauging how specific and how broad the SARS-CoV-2-reactive T cell receptors were following Ad26.COV2.S vaccination. Throughout the experiments and outcome assessment, investigators stayed blinded to trial group allocation. Ad26.COV2.S was administered intramuscularly at 5 x 10^10 or 1 x 10^11 viral particles, either as a single shot or as two shots given 56 days apart. A total of around 32 samples were included in the TCR-sequenced set, comprising roughly 19 Ad26.COV2.S vaccine recipients, 5 placebo recipients and 8 SARS-CoV-2 convalescent individuals.

Taken with the paper, the label for treatment or condition translates to: some 19 received Ad26.COV2.S at low or high dose, single or two shots; about 5 received placebo; per-sample allocation not given. For vaccine and placebo recipients, the sequenced repertoires came from samples collected on day 63 after the first injection. Cohort 1b enrolled roughly 25 adults aged 18-55 years at a single site in Boston, USA, between 29 July and 7 August 2020. As a vaccine, Ad26.COV2.S was a replication-incompetent adenovirus type 26 vector that expressed a prefusion-stabilized SARS-CoV-2 spike protein derived from the original Wuhan strain. TCRbeta CDR3 regions were sequenced with the immunoSEQ Assay. After extraction, genomic DNA underwent amplification by bias-controlled multiplex PCR, followed by high-throughput sequencing. In the paper's pipeline: To quantify the absolute abundance of every unique TCRbeta CDR3 region, sequences were collapsed and filtered. Usable DNA was measured by amplifying reference genes present in all nucleated cells, and TCRbeta template counts were normalized to that usable DNA to estimate T cell fraction. Repertoire TCRs were annotated as SARS-CoV-2-specific by exact matching of V gene, CDR3 amino acid sequence and J gene to a known reactive TCR set. The reference SARS-CoV-2 TCR set was obtained from MIRA and was filtered for enrichment in COVID-19-positive ImmuneCODE repertoires, whereby public or cross-reactive TCRs were removed. Based on the MIRA antigens, annotated TCRs were further analysed at the level of specific ORF or position within ORF. Breadth was defined as annotated unique rearrangements over total unique productive rearrangements; depth was the summed frequency of those rearrangements. Two-sided Wilcoxon rank-sum tests were applied when comparing TCR breadth between groups. As stored in TCRdb, this immuneACCESS dataset retains in-frame rearrangements with V and J assigned. A fraction of the clones does not appear; measured against another copy, unresolved V genes explain less than half of the discrepancy, and the remainder lacks a known reason. V and J calls and clone size are those listed in that table; D and trimming were worked out from the DNA. The sample has more than 300,000 clones on record, more than 70% of them singletons. The ten most abundant clones make up less than 2% of the sample.

The CDR3 has 16 amino acids, counting the end cysteine and phenylalanine. The only DNA kept is the CDR3, 48 bases in frame from the first base. CDR1 and CDR2 (MNHEY, SMNVEV) derive from the germline V gene (reference sequence). The germline V and J ends show losses of 4 bases and 1 base respectively, and no gene match explains 6 bases of the junction. The study at large found these results: The authors noted that total T cell responses may have been underestimated by the TCR breadth and depth analyses. Comparing responses between vaccine doses or regimens was not something the study was powered to do. Non-spike TCR breadth was comparable between vaccine and placebo recipients, consistent with the vaccine containing only spike. Ad26.COV2.S recipients had higher spike-specific TCR breadth than placebo recipients (P = 0.0014). Substantial breadth of spike-specific CD8+ and CD4+ T cell responses was reported after vaccination.

Sequenced here: peripheral blood, sampled in a trial of Ad26.COV2.S vaccine versus placebo. The rearrangement combines TRBV27 with TRBJ2-5, with TRBD1 identical over 10 junction bases. The sequence was obtained from a person aged 18-65 years who received the Ad26.COV2.S COVID-19 vaccine or a placebo. The sequenced DNA is TGTGCCAGCAGTTCAGGGACAGGGGTCACCCAAGAGACCCAGTACTTC. It translates as CASSSGTGVTQETQYF.